Below are 21 T cell receptor beta chains sequenced from a single sample in a study of blood T cell repertoires in COVID-19. The table came from immunoSEQ multiplex PCR; TCRdb's copy has only in-frame clones and leaves some out. The data contain roughly 300,000 clones, roughly 86% of them singletons. The sample taken for sequencing was peripheral blood. The receptors here all came from a woman in her fifties or sixties who had recovered from COVID-19.

As DNA, the CDR3 is TGCAGTGCTAGTCCGGCAGGGGGTAATGAAAAACTGTTTTTT. This codes for CSASPAGGNEKLFF. The genes are TRBV20-1 and TRBJ1-4; TRBD1 aligns across 7 bases. Germline V gene lookup returns CDR1 DFQATT and CDR2 SNEGSKA (reference sequence). V lost 3 bases and J lost 4; bases outside the gene matches: 5. The CDR3 extends over 14 amino acids.

The chain employs TRBV30 and TRBJ1-1, with a tentative D call TRBD1 (5 bases). Germline CDR1 GTSNPN, CDR2 SVGIG (reference sequence). Trimming shortened V by 5 bases and J by 2 bases, and 12 bases separated the two germline ends. CDR3 length equals 13 residues. Here the CDR3 DNA reads TGTGCCTGGGAACAGGCTTCTAACACTGAAGCTTTCTTT. Its translation: CAWEQASNTEAFF.

The V gene is TRBV6-5, the J gene TRBJ1-6, with no clear D. The CDR3 has 14 residues. The germline V gene has CDR1 MNHEY and CDR2 SVGAGI. Between the trimmed V and J ends, which lost 6 bases and 1 base, there was a span of 7 bases. CDR3 in amino acids: CASSRSSYNSPLHF. The CDR3 nucleotides are TGTGCCAGCAGCCGGTCATCCTATAATTCACCCCTCCACTTT.

The rearrangement uses TRBV7-9 and TRBJ2-7; 8 bases match TRBD1. The CDR3 has 15 amino acids. In germline, CDR1 is SEHNR, CDR2 FQNEAQ (reference sequence). V was pared by 3 bases and J by 0 bases, with 4 bases of the junction left unmatched. DNA for the CDR3: TGTGCCAGCAGCTTTTGGACAGGGAACTCCTACGAGCAGTACTTC. This codes for CASSFWTGNSYEQYF.

The CDR3 sequence is CASSVGVLGGGSQETQYF. The CDR3 nucleotides read TGTGCCAGCAGCGTAGGAGTCTTGGGCGGGGGGTCACAAGAGACCCAGTACTTC. The chain links TRBV9 to TRBJ2-5; TRBD2 aligns across 8 bases. In germline, CDR1 is SGDLS, CDR2 YYNGEE. This CDR3 is built from 18 residues. V dropped 0 bases and J dropped 2; count of bases not matched to a gene: 12. Based on the CDR3 plus reference TRBV9 and TRBJ2-5, the full variable domain is DSGVTQTPKHLITATGQRVTLRCSPRSGDLSVYWYQQSLDQGLQFLIQYYNGEERAKGNILERFSAQQFPDLHSELNLSSLELGDSALYFCASSVGVLGGGSQETQYFGPGTRLLVL.

The CDR3 DNA sequence: TGTGCCAGCAGCGTAAGTCAGGGCGATGAAAAACTGTTTTTT. This codes for CASSVSQGDEKLFF. The chain links TRBV9 to TRBJ1-4; perhaps TRBD1 as D (5 bases). Germline-derived CDR1 and CDR2 are SGDLS and YYNGEE. The V end was cut by 1 base, the J end by 6 bases, with 10 bases between. This CDR3 comprises 14 residues.

The chain couples TRBV11-3 to TRBJ1-1; 10 bases match TRBD1. The CDR3 totals 14 residues. Per the germline V gene, CDR1 is SGHNT and CDR2 is YENEEA. With V trimmed by 6 bases and J by 4 bases, 5 bases remained unmatched. The CDR3 is CASSGQGDVTEAFF. The CDR3 DNA is TGTGCCAGCAGTGGACAGGGGGACGTCACTGAAGCTTTCTTT.

The genes are TRBV7-9 and TRBJ1-6; 7 positions agree with TRBD1. The length of the CDR3 is 16 residues. V was clipped by 4 bases and J by 1 base; unmatched bases: 4. Germline CDR1 and CDR2: SEHNR and FQNEAQ (reference sequence). In nucleotides, the CDR3 is TGTGCCAGCAGCTCACGACAGGGATCCTATAATTCACCCCTCCACTTT. Translating it yields CASSSRQGSYNSPLHF. Supplemented by reference TRBV7-9 and TRBJ1-6, the full variable domain reads DTGVSQNPRHKITKRGQNVTFRCDPISEHNRLYWYRQTLGQGPEFLTYFQNEAQLEKSRLLSDRFSAERPKGSFSTLEIQRTEQGDSAMYLCASSSRQGSYNSPLHFGNGTRLTVT.

This clone was counted only a few times. This chain joins TRBV10-3 and TRBJ2-1; TRBD2 matches at 14 bases. The CDR3 runs 17 residues. From germline, CDR1 is ENHRY and CDR2 SYGVKD. The J segment lost 5 bases and the V segment lost 3 bases, leaving 6 bases of the junction unmatched. CDR3 DNA sequence: TGTGCCATCAGTGACACACCGGGACTAGCGGGGGACAATGAGCAGTTCTTC. This encodes CAISDTPGLAGDNEQFF.

The rearrangement links TRBV7-9 to TRBJ2-1; D is possibly TRBD2 (6 bases). This CDR3 region has 15 residues. The germline gives CDR1 SEHNR, CDR2 FQNEAQ (reference sequence). Trimming shortened V by 5 bases and J by 3 bases, and 14 bases separated the two germline ends. The CDR3 sequence is CASSPRGGVYNEQFF. CDR3 sequence (DNA): TGTGCCAGCAGCCCCCGGGGCGGGGTCTACAATGAGCAGTTCTTC.

The genes are TRBV11-3 and TRBJ2-3; possibly TRBD1 for D (6 bases). V was clipped by 5 bases and J by 11 bases, with 14 bases between them. Germline lookup yields CDR1 SGHNT and CDR2 YENEEA. This CDR3 spans 12 amino acids. The CDR3: CASSLKGGRQYF. The CDR3 DNA reads as TGTGCCAGCAGCCTCAAAGGGGGAAGGCAGTATTTT.

The rearrangement joins TRBV7-3 to TRBJ2-5; 10 bases map to TRBD1. Germline V gene data show CDR1 as SGHTA and CDR2 as FQGTGA. The CDR3 has 15 amino acids. The V gene end was trimmed by 8 bases and the J gene end by 0 bases; junction bases not matched to a gene: 6. The CDR3 DNA is TGTGCCAGCGGTGGACAGGGGGGAAACCAAGAGACCCAGTACTTC. Its translation is CASGGQGGNQETQYF.

This clone was observed a handful of times. The J gene is TRBJ1-2, the V gene TRBV5-4; 7 bases map to TRBD1. The CDR3 length is 13 residues. Germline assignment: CDR1 SGHNT and CDR2 YYREEE (reference sequence). V trimming: 4 bases; J trimming: 8 bases; junction bases outside the gene matches: 8. In DNA, the CDR3 is TGTGCCAGCAGCCCCCAGGGGGAGCGAGGCTACACCTTC. Amino acids: CASSPQGERGYTF.

A single count supports this clone. The chain has TRBV11-1 and TRBJ2-7; TRBD2 aligns across 11 bases. V was pared by 5 bases and J by 11 bases, with 11 bases of the junction left unmatched. CDR1 is SGHAT and CDR2 is FQDESV in the germline V gene (reference sequence). CDR3 length: 14 residues. The CDR3 sequence is CASSPGTSGIGEYF. For the CDR3, the DNA is TGTGCCAGCAGCCCCGGGACTAGCGGTATTGGGGAGTACTTC.

Notes on this clone: An end of the junction does not agree with germline; a read error may underlie this. J is TRBJ1-2 and V is TRBV19; 7 positions match TRBD1. Germline V gives CDR1 LNHDA, CDR2 SQIVND (reference sequence). CDR3 length equals 11 residues. CDR3 sequence reads: CAVDRYYGYTF. DNA of the CDR3: TGCGCCGTGGACAGGTACTATGGCTACACCTTC.

In its sample, this clone was seen a few times. V and J are TRBV5-5 and TRBJ2-7; 8 nucleotides match TRBD2. The CDR3 runs to 13 residues. The V gene's germline CDR1 is SGHKS and CDR2 YYEKEE (reference sequence). The ends lost 3 bases at V and 6 bases at J; junction bases unmatched: 5. The CDR3 sequence: CASSWTSGSEQYF. The DNA of the CDR3 is TGTGCCAGCAGCTGGACAAGCGGGAGCGAGCAGTACTTC.

The V call is TRBV27, the J call TRBJ2-1, with 8 bases matching TRBD2. CDR1 and CDR2 (germline): MNHEY, SMNVEV (reference sequence). V lost 5 bases, J lost 6 bases, and 9 bases stayed unmatched. This CDR3 region has 15 residues. CDR3 residues: CASSELGGRSNEQFF. Here the CDR3 DNA reads TGTGCCAGCAGTGAGTTGGGCGGGAGGTCCAATGAGCAGTTCTTC.

The chain's CDR3 is CASSPKAEAGSPLHF. The CDR3 nucleotides read TGTGCCAGCAGCCCGAAGGCGGAGGCCGGTTCACCCCTCCACTTT. The J gene is TRBJ1-6, the V gene TRBV7-2; D gene uncertain. Trimming removed 5 bases at V and 9 bases at J, with 17 bases between. There are 15 residues in the CDR3. Germline CDR1 SGHTA, CDR2 FQGNSA. Based on the CDR3 plus reference TRBV7-2 and TRBJ1-6, the full variable domain is GAGVSQSPSNKVTEKGKDVELRCDPISGHTALYWYRQSLGQGLEFLIYFQGNSAPDKSGLPSDRFSAERTGGSVSTLTIQRTQQEDSAVYLCASSPKAEAGSPLHFGNGTRLTVT.

V gene TRBV7-2 combines with J gene TRBJ2-3; 9 positions match TRBD1. The trim removed 1 base at V and 4 bases at J, leaving 6 bases unmatched. The germline gives CDR1 SGHTA, CDR2 FQGNSA. The length of the CDR3 is 16 residues. CDR3 in amino acids: CASSLDSGQGSDTQYF. The CDR3 DNA sequence: TGTGCCAGCAGCTTAGATTCGGGACAGGGCTCAGATACGCAGTATTTT.

This clone has a single count. This chain connects TRBV2 to TRBJ2-1; D possibly corresponds to TRBD2 (6 bases). The germline V gene encodes CDR1 SNHLY and CDR2 FYNNEI. Trimming took off 4 bases at V and 4 bases at J, with 11 bases between the two ends. The CDR3 length is 14 residues. The CDR3 spells CASSVGGIYNEQFF. The DNA for the CDR3 is TGTGCCAGCAGTGTAGGCGGGATTTACAATGAGCAGTTCTTC.

The chain uses TRBV9 and TRBJ2-2; 7 nucleotides align to TRBD2. The V segment lost 5 bases and the J segment 2 bases; nucleotides outside the gene matches: 9. The CDR3 spans 16 residues. The germline V gene encodes CDR1 SGDLS and CDR2 YYNGEE. CDR3 nucleotide sequence: TGTGCCAGCAGAGAGAGTAGCGGGTCTAACACCGGGGAGCTGTTTTTT. Translated: CASRESSGSNTGELFF.